This record concerns one TCR beta chain sequence. Its antigen remains unidentified. The data are from a study of T cell repertoires in cytomegalovirus infection. CDR3 length: 15 amino acids. Losses at the gene ends were 5 bases for V and 4 bases for J; bases not matched to a gene: 7. From germline, CDR1 is LNHDA and CDR2 SQIVND (reference sequence). General observations from the study: Cumulated frequencies of public TCR beta families served to identify carriers of CMV plus the relevant HLA. The ex vivo response was dominated by HLA-C-restricted CMV-specific TCR beta clonotypes.

MiXCR, run by TCRdb on the reads, gives a single entry per CDR3 protein. The sample consists of approximately 310,000 distinct CDR3 sequences, roughly 25% of them appearing once. This TCR was recovered from a human donor in good health (CMV status not recorded). Some clones in this sample may be carry-over from other donors' samples. The V and J genes are TRBV19 and TRBJ2-1; 8 positions agree with TRBD1. The material was cultured PBMCs, obtained from culture after CMV antigen stimulation. The chain's CDR3 is CASSAGTGFYNEQFF. In nucleotides, the CDR3 is TGTGCCAGTAGTGCCGGGACAGGTTTTTACAATGAGCAGTTCTTC.